Below, 17 T cell receptor beta chains from the same sample are listed, as sequenced in a study of cytomegalovirus exposure and HLA in healthy donors. The PCR was carried out with 60 Vbeta primers and 13 Jbeta primers. Profiled with immunoSEQ multiplex PCR; TCRdb holds only in-frame clones, not every one. Among 150,000 or so clones listed, roughly 80% were seen once. Material: PBMCs. These receptors all stem from a man aged 18-30 years in good health and CMV-seropositive.

The table lists this clone with a few counts. The rearrangement uses TRBV29-1 and TRBJ2-7; 7 positions agree with TRBD1. The CDR3 has 12 residues. Trimming cost V 7 bases and J 6 bases; bases outside gene matches: 9. Per germline, CDR1 SQVTM and CDR2 ANQGSEA. In DNA, the CDR3 is TGCAGCGCTAGACAGGGTAAGGGCGAGCAGTACTTC. As protein: CSARQGKGEQYF.

This clone was seen a few times. The chain recombines TRBV9 with TRBJ1-4, with 7 bases matching TRBD1. The ends lost 0 bases at V and 6 bases at J; junction bases unmatched: 8. The CDR3 covers 16 residues. Germline loops: CDR1 SGDLS, CDR2 YYNGEE. CDR3 residues: CASSVEGGTVYEKLFF. The CDR3 bases are TGTGCCAGCAGCGTAGAAGGGGGCACTGTGTATGAAAAACTGTTTTTT.

V and J are TRBV19 and TRBJ1-5; maybe TRBD1 (6 bases). Germline V gene data show CDR1 as LNHDA and CDR2 as SQIVND (reference sequence). Trimming left V 7 bases short and J 5 bases short, with 12 bases between. The CDR3 has 13 residues. DNA for the CDR3: TGTGCCAGTATCGGGGCAGGGGATCAGCCCCAGCATTTT. This sequence encodes CASIGAGDQPQHF. The full variable domain, with the rest looked up from reference TRBV19 and TRBJ1-5, is DGGITQSPKYLFRKEGQNVTLSCEQNLNHDAMYWYRQDPGQGLRLIYYSQIVNDFQKGDIAEGYSVSREKKESFPLTVTSAQKNPTAFYLCASIGAGDQPQHFGDGTRLSIL.

The chain joins TRBV7-2 to TRBJ2-7, with 8 bases that match TRBD1. The CDR3 has 16 amino acids. The germline CDR1 and CDR2 sequences are SGHTA and FQGNSA. Germline trimming cut 3 bases from V and 6 bases from J; bases unmatched to any gene: 13. The CDR3 here is CASSLWADREYSEQYF. CDR3 in DNA: TGTGCCAGCAGCTTGTGGGCGGACAGGGAATATTCCGAGCAGTACTTC.

This chain joins TRBV5-1 and TRBJ2-3; possible D gene TRBD1, 5 bases. The CDR3 sequence is 16 residues long. Germline assignment: CDR1 SGHRS and CDR2 YFSETQ. Trimming removed 0 bases at V and 1 base at J, with 12 bases between. Here the CDR3 DNA reads TGCGCCAGCAGCTTGGCCATAGGGGTCGGCACAGATACGCAGTATTTT. Translated, it gives CASSLAIGVGTDTQYF.

The chain carries TRBV19 and TRBJ2-3, with D tentatively TRBD1 (6 bases). V was pared by 5 bases and J by 4 bases, with 22 bases between. The CDR3 is 17 amino acids. The germline V gene has CDR1 LNHDA and CDR2 SQIVND (reference sequence). The CDR3 loop reads CASSPHTTGIAADTQYF. The CDR3 DNA reads as TGTGCCAGTAGTCCCCACACTACAGGGATTGCCGCAGATACGCAGTATTTT. Together with reference TRBV19 and TRBJ2-3, the CDR3 gives the full variable domain: DGGITQSPKYLFRKEGQNVTLSCEQNLNHDAMYWYRQDPGQGLRLIYYSQIVNDFQKGDIAEGYSVSREKKESFPLTVTSAQKNPTAFYLCASSPHTTGIAADTQYFGPGTRLTVL.

The V call is TRBV7-9, the J call TRBJ1-1, with a tentative D call TRBD1 (6 bases). Germline V gene sequence: CDR1 SEHNR, CDR2 FQNEAQ (reference sequence). The CDR3 runs to 14 residues. V was shortened by 5 bases and J by 2 bases, with 12 bases between the two germline ends. In DNA, the CDR3 is TGTGCCAGCAGCCCGGGACAAACTAACACTGAAGCTTTCTTT. This codes for CASSPGQTNTEAFF.

This clone was picked up one time. The chain recombines TRBV11-2 with TRBJ1-5; D is possibly TRBD1 (5 bases). Germline CDR1 is SGHAT and CDR2 is FQNNGV. V was cut by 1 base and J by 1 base, with 8 bases left in between. The CDR3 has 15 residues. The CDR3 protein is CASSLGQWSNQPQHF. The CDR3 DNA sequence: TGTGCCAGCAGCTTAGGACAGTGGAGCAATCAGCCCCAGCATTTT.

Note on this clone: An end of the junction does not agree with germline; a read error may underlie this. Written as DNA, the CDR3 is TGCGCCAACAGCCAAGATCCGACTAGCGGAACCTACAATGAGCAGTTCTTC. Translation: CANSQDPTSGTYNEQFF. V usage is TRBV4-3 and J usage is TRBJ2-1; 9 nucleotides line up with TRBD2. Germline CDR1 LGHNA, CDR2 YSLEER. CDR3 length: 17 residues.

The V and J genes are TRBV2 and TRBJ1-1; D gene uncertain. The CDR3 runs to 12 residues. Germline values: CDR1 SNHLY, CDR2 FYNNEI. V lost 8 bases and J lost 2, with 9 bases in between. CDR3 sequence: CASGRLNTEAFF. CDR3 nucleotides: TGTGCCAGCGGCAGATTAAACACTGAAGCTTTCTTT.

This chain joins TRBV10-3 and TRBJ2-3; D possibly corresponds to TRBD1 (5 bases). Germline V gene lookup returns CDR1 ENHRY and CDR2 SYGVKD. V shed 4 bases and J shed 0 bases, with 11 bases lying between them. The CDR3 extends over 15 amino acids. This chain's CDR3 is CAISATEKSTDTQYF. The CDR3 DNA is TGTGCCATCAGTGCGACAGAGAAAAGCACAGATACGCAGTATTTT.

This clone has only a few counts. The rearrangement links TRBV27 to TRBJ2-7; TRBD2 matches at 8 bases. CDR3 length: 14 residues. Germline V gives CDR1 MNHEY, CDR2 SMNVEV (reference sequence). Trimming at V came to 4 bases and at J to 0 bases, leaving 2 bases not matched to a gene. CDR3 loop: CASSSGTSSYEQYF. CDR3 in DNA: TGTGCCAGCAGTTCCGGGACTAGCTCCTACGAGCAGTACTTC.

The rearrangement links TRBV19 to TRBJ1-5; 9 bases fit TRBD1. V gave up 5 bases and J gave up 5 bases; unmatched junction bases: 7. Germline V gene lookup returns CDR1 LNHDA and CDR2 SQIVND (reference sequence). This CDR3 is built from 15 residues. This CDR3 reads CASSSGTGRYQPQHF. CDR3 bases: TGTGCCAGTAGTTCCGGGACAGGGCGGTATCAGCCCCAGCATTTT.

V gene TRBV28 combines with J gene TRBJ2-3, with 11 bases fitting TRBD2. V gave up 4 bases and J gave up 5 bases; unmatched junction bases: 11. The germline V gene has CDR1 MDHEN and CDR2 SYDVKM. The CDR3 runs to 17 residues. The CDR3 nucleotides read TGTGCCAGCAGTTCCGCCGCTAGCGGGAGGACAAGAGATACGCAGTATTTT. It yields the protein CASSSAASGRTRDTQYF.

The CDR3 nucleotides read TGCGCCAGCAGCTTTTCAGGGGGTCAGCCCCAGCATTTT. This encodes CASSFSGGQPQHF. This sequence joins TRBV5-1 and TRBJ1-5, with 7 bases lining up with TRBD1. V trimming: 2 bases; J trimming: 6 bases; junction bases outside the gene matches: 2. CDR1 is SGHRS and CDR2 is YFSETQ in the germline V gene. The CDR3 consists of 13 residues.

The table lists this clone with a count of one. The junction differs from germline at one of its ends, possibly a read error. This chain uses TRBV27 with TRBJ2-1, with 10 bases lining up with TRBD2. The CDR3 is 15 residues long. Germline assignment: CDR1 MNHEY and CDR2 SMNVEV (reference sequence). The CDR3 sequence: CASSFTSGRAYERFF. The CDR3 nucleotides are TGTGCCAGCAGTTTTACGAGCGGGAGGGCCTACGAGCGGTTCTTC.

This chain connects TRBV27 to TRBJ2-7; possible D gene TRBD2, 6 bases. The CDR3 has 13 amino acids. The V gene's germline CDR1 is MNHEY and CDR2 SMNVEV (reference sequence). Deletions cut 3 bases from V and 6 bases from J, with 12 bases between. As DNA, the CDR3 is TGTGCCAGCAGTTTCGGGGGTGGAATCGAGCAGTACTTC. Encoded protein: CASSFGGGIEQYF.